The rows below give T cell receptor beta chains drawn from one sample of a study of blood T cell repertoires in COVID-19. Some clones are missing from TCRdb's copy, which holds only in-frame ones; the method was immunoSEQ multiplex PCR. This table has about 250,000 clones, 70% to 90% appearing once. Sequenced material: peripheral blood. Receptors were obtained from a woman between 35 and 50 years old who had recovered from COVID-19. CDR3s include the opening cysteine and the closing phenylalanine or tryptophan. The D gene is left open where the match is weak. Some rows have no size entry. The others give once, few or many, or a class for an expanded clone.

>NA|TRBV20-1|TRBJ2-1|TRBD2
CSASGLGGNNEQFF
TGCAGTGCTAGTGGGCTGGGGGGGAACAATGAGCAGTTCTTC
>NA|TRBV5-6|TRBJ1-2|TRBD1
CASSPRGILGGYTF
TGTGCCAGCAGCCCCAGGGGGATCCTTGGTGGCTACACCTTC
>NA|TRBV24-1|TRBJ1-1|TRBD1
CATSTGQGNTEAFF
TGTGCCACCAGTACTGGACAGGGGAACACTGAAGCTTTCTTT
>NA|TRBV4-3|TRBJ2-1|TRBD2
CASSQAAGLAVYEQFF
TGCGCCAGCAGCCAAGCCGCGGGACTAGCCGTCTACGAGCAGTTCTTC
>NA|TRBV11-3|TRBJ2-1|NA
CASSLLRDSYNEQFF
TGTGCCAGCAGCCTGCTGCGGGACAGCTACAATGAGCAGTTCTTC
>few|TRBV5-5|TRBJ1-6|NA
CASSFSRVDSPLHF
TGTGCCAGCAGCTTCAGTCGGGTCGATTCACCCCTCCACTTT
>NA|TRBV7-2|TRBJ1-6|TRBD1
CASNPRRGRTGNSPLHF
TGTGCCAGCAACCCCCGGAGGGGGCGGACGGGGAATTCACCCCTCCACTTT
>NA|TRBV6-5|TRBJ2-7|NA
CASSYYQGQGEQYF
TGTGCCAGCAGTTACTACCAGGGCCAGGGGGAGCAGTACTTC
>NA|TRBV2|TRBJ1-2|TRBD1
CASSHDRARLGYTF
TGTGCCAGCAGCCACGACAGGGCTAGGCTCGGCTACACCTTC
>NA|TRBV19|TRBJ2-7|TRBD1
CASSPMGQAVYEQYF
TGTGCCAGTAGTCCCATGGGACAGGCTGTCTACGAGCAGTACTTC
>NA|TRBV24-1|TRBJ1-2|TRBD1
CATSDPGGRGYGYTF
TGTGCCACCAGTGACCCAGGGGGTCGGGGCTATGGCTACACCTTC
>NA|TRBV15|TRBJ2-3|TRBD1
CATRPTGGWADTQYF
TGTGCCACCAGGCCCACAGGGGGGTGGGCAGATACGCAGTATTTT
>NA|TRBV7-8|TRBJ1-4|NA
CASSLYLQGYATNEKLFF
TGTGCCAGCAGCCTATACCTACAGGGATATGCAACTAATGAAAAACTGTTTTTT
>NA|TRBV29-1|TRBJ2-1|TRBD2
CSVEPKAGVDEQFF
TGCAGCGTTGAACCCAAAGCGGGAGTAGATGAGCAGTTCTTC
>NA|TRBV6-5|TRBJ2-1|NA
CASSYRPEYNEQFF
TGTGCCAGCAGTTACCGTCCCGAGTACAATGAGCAGTTCTTC
>NA|TRBV9|TRBJ2-2|TRBD2
CASSVGTSGRVGTGELFF
TGTGCCAGCAGCGTAGGGACTAGCGGGAGAGTGGGCACCGGGGAGCTGTTTTTT
>NA|TRBV10-1|TRBJ1-5|NA
CASSSIRSGGQHF
TGCGCCAGCAGCTCCATAAGGTCCGGCGGTCAGCATTTT
>NA|TRBV2|TRBJ2-5|TRBD2
CASSPGLAGVVQETQYF
TGTGCCAGCAGCCCGGGGCTAGCGGGAGTTGTGCAAGAGACCCAGTACTTC
>NA|TRBV27|TRBJ1-6|NA
CASSPPRAYNSPLHF
TGTGCCAGCAGCCCACCGAGAGCTTATAATTCACCCCTCCACTTT
>NA|TRBV10-3|TRBJ1-3|NA
CAISESDPRGNTIYF
TGTGCCATCAGTGAGTCCGACCCCCGCGGGAACACCATATATTTT
>NA|TRBV7-9|TRBJ1-1|NA
CASSLVRGFGEAFF
TGTGCCAGCAGCTTAGTTAGGGGGTTCGGGGAAGCTTTCTTT
>NA|TRBV4-3|TRBJ2-2|NA
CASKVGTGGELFF
TGCGCCAGCAAGGTCGGAACGGGTGGGGAGCTGTTTTTT
>NA|TRBV19|TRBJ1-5|NA
CASSIARPGNQPQHF
TGTGCCAGTAGTATAGCCCGCCCGGGGAATCAGCCCCAGCATTTT
>NA|TRBV5-4|TRBJ1-3|TRBD1
CASSLVGQGGLGNTIYF
TGTGCCAGCAGCTTGGTTGGACAGGGGGGTCTTGGAAACACCATATATTTT
>NA|TRBV7-2|TRBJ1-1|TRBD1
CASSRQGNTEAFF
TGTGCCAGCAGCAGACAGGGGAACACTGAAGCTTTCTTT
>NA|TRBV9|TRBJ1-4|NA
CANLGKLFF
TGTGCCAACCTCGGTAAACTGTTTTTT
>NA|TRBV14|TRBJ1-2|NA
CASSQRGGYTF
TGTGCCAGCAGCCAAAGAGGAGGCTACACCTTC
>NA|TRBV2|TRBJ2-6|NA
CASRRQSSGANVLTF
TGTGCCAGCAGACGACAGTCCTCTGGGGCCAACGTCCTGACTTTC
>NA|TRBV28|TRBJ1-4|TRBD1
CASSLATGANEKLFF
TGTGCCAGCAGTTTGGCGACAGGGGCTAATGAAAAACTGTTTTTT
>NA|TRBV24-1|TRBJ1-4|NA
CATSSGTGEKLFF
TGTGCCACCAGCTCGGGGACTGGTGAAAAACTGTTTTTT
>NA|TRBV5-1|TRBJ2-3|NA
CASSLGGLARTDTQYF
TGCGCCAGCAGCTTGGGGGGTCTAGCCCGCACAGATACGCAGTATTTT
>once|TRBV5-4|TRBJ1-2|TRBD1
CASSGRQGDYGYTF
TGTGCCAGCAGCGGCCGACAGGGGGACTATGGCTACACCTTC